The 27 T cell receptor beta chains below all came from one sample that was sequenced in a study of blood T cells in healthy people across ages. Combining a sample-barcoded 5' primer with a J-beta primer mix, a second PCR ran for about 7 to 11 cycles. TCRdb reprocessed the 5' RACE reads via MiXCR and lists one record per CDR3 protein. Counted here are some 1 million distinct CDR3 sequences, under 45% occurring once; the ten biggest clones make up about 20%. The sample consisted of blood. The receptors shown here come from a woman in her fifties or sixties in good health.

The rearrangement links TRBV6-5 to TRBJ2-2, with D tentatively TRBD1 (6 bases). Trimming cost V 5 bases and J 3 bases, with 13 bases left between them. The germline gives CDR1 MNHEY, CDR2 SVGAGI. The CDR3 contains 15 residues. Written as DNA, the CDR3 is TGTGCCAGCAGTCCTTCAGGGGCGCACACCGGGGAGCTGTTTTTT. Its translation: CASSPSGAHTGELFF.

This CDR3 reads CASGWRTGTYNEQFF. CDR3 in DNA: TGTGCTAGTGGTTGGCGGACTGGGACCTACAATGAGCAGTTCTTC. The rearrangement uses TRBV12-5 and TRBJ2-1; a possible D gene is TRBD2 (5 bases). The CDR3 is 15 residues long. Germline CDR1 and CDR2: LGHNT and FRNRAP. V was shortened by 4 bases and J by 2 bases, with 12 bases between the two germline ends.

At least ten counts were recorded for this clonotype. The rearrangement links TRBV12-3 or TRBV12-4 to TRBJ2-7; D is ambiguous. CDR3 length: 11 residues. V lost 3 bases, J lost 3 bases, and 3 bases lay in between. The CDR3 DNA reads TGTGCCAGCAGTTTGTTCTACGAGCAGTACTTC. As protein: CASSLFYEQYF.

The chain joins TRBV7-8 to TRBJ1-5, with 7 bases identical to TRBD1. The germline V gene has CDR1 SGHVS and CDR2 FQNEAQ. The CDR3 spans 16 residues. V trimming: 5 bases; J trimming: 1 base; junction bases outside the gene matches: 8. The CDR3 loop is CASSRRRTGSNQPQHF. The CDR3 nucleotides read TGTGCCAGCAGCCGCCGGAGGACAGGAAGCAATCAGCCCCAGCATTTT.

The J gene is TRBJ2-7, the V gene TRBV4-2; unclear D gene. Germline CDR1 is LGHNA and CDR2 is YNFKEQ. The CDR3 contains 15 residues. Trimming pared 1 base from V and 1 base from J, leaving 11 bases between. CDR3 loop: CASSQGRFTSYEQYF. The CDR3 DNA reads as TGTGCCAGCAGCCAAGGCAGGTTTACATCCTACGAGCAGTACTTC.

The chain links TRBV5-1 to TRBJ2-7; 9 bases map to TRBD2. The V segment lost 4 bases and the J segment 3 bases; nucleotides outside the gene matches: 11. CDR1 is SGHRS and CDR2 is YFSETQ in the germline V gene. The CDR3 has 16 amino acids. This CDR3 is CASSPSTSGRFYEQYF. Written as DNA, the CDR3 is TGCGCCAGCAGCCCGTCGACTAGCGGCCGCTTCTACGAGCAGTACTTC.

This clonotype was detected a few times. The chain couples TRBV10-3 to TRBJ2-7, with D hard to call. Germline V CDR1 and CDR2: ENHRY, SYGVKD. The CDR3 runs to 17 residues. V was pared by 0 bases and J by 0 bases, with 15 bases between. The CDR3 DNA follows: TGTGCCATCAGTGAGTCGGGTGACACTCGGTTCTCCTACGAGCAGTACTTC. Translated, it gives CAISESGDTRFSYEQYF.

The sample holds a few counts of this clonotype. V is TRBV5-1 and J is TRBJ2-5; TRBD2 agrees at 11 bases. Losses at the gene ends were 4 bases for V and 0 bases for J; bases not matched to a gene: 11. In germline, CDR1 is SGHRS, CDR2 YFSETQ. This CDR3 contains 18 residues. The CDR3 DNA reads TGCGCCAGCAGCGGTGGACTAGCGGGTAACTCCTACCAAGAGACCCAGTACTTC. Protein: CASSGGLAGNSYQETQYF.

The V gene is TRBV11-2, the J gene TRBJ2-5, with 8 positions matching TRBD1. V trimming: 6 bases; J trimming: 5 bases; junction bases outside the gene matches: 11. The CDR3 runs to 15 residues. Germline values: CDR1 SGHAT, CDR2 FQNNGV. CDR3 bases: TGTGCCAGCAGTCAAAACAGGGGGAAGATCGAGACCCAGTACTTC. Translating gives CASSQNRGKIETQYF.

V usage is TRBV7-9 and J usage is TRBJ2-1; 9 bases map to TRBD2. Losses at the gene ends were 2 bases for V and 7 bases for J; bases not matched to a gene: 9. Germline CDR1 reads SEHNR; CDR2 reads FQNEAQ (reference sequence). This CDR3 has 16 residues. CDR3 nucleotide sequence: TGTGCCAGCAGCTTACGGCTAGCGGGAAGTTTGAATGAGCAGTTCTTC. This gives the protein CASSLRLAGSLNEQFF.

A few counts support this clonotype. The CDR3 DNA reads as TGCAGCGTTGGACTTCCCTTGACCTACGAGCAGTACTTC. Its protein product is CSVGLPLTYEQYF. The rearrangement uses TRBV29-1 and TRBJ2-7; no definite D call. Germline CDR1 reads SQVTM; CDR2 reads ANQGSEA. The germline V and J ends were trimmed by 4 bases and 2 bases, with 12 bases remaining between them. The CDR3 consists of 13 residues.

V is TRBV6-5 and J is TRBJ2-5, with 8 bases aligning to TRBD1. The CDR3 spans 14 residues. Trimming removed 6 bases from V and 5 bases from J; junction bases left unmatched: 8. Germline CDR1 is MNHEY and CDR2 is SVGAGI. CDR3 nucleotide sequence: TGTGCCAGCAGCAGTTCGCAGGGGGCGGAGACCCAGTACTTC. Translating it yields CASSSSQGAETQYF.

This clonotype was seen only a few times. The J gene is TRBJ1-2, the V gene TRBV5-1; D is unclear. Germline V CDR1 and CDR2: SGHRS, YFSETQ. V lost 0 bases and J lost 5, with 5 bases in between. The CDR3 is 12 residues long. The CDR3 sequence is CASSLEHYGYTF. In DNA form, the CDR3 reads TGCGCCAGCAGCTTGGAACATTATGGCTACACCTTC.

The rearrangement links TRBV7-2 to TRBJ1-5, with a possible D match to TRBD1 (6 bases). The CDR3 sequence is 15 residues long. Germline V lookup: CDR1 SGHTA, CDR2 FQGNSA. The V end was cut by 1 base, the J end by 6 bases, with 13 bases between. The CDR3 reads CASSLGDILSQPQHF. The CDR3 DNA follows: TGTGCCAGCAGCTTAGGGGACATCTTGTCTCAGCCCCAGCATTTT.

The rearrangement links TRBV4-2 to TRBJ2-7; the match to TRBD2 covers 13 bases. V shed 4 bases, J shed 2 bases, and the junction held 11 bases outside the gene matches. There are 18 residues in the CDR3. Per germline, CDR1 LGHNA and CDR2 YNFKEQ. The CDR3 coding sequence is TGTGCCAGCAGCCTACTAGCGGGAGGGCCGGGAGCCACCTACGAGCAGTACTTC. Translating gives CASSLLAGGPGATYEQYF.

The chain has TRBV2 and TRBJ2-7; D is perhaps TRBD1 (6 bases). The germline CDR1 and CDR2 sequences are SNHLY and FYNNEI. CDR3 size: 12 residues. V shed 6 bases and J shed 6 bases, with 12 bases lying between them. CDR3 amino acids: CASRDSDLEQYF. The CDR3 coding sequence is TGTGCCAGCAGGGACAGTGATCTCGAGCAGTACTTC. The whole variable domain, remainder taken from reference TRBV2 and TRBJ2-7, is EPEVTQTPSHQVTQMGQEVILRCVPISNHLYFYWYRQILGQKVEFLVSFYNNEISEKSEIFDDQFSVERPDGSNFTLKIRSTKLEDSAMYFCASRDSDLEQYFGPGTRLTVT.

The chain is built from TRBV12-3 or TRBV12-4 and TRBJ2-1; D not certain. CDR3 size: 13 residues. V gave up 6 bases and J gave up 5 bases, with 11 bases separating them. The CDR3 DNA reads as TGTGCCAGCAGCCTCCTCCAGGACAATGAGCAGTTCTTC. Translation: CASSLLQDNEQFF.

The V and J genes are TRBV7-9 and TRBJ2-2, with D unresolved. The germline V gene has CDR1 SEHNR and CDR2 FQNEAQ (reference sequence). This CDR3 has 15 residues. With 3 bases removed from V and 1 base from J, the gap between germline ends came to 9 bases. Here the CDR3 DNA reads TGTGCCAGCAGCTTTGAGGACCAGAACACCGGGGAGCTGTTTTTT. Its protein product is CASSFEDQNTGELFF.

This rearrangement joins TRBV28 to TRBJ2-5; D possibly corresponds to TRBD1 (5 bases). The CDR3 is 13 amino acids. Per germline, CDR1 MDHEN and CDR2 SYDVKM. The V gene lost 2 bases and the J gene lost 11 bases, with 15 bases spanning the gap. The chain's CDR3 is CASSLGPQGKQYF. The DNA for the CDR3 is TGTGCCAGCAGTTTAGGACCCCAGGGAAAGCAGTACTTC. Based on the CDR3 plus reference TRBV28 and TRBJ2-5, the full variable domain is DVKVTQSSRYLVKRTGEKVFLECVQDMDHENMFWYRQDPGLGLRLIYFSYDVKMKEKGDIPEGYSVSREKKERFSLILESASTNQTSMYLCASSLGPQGKQYFGPGTRLLVL.

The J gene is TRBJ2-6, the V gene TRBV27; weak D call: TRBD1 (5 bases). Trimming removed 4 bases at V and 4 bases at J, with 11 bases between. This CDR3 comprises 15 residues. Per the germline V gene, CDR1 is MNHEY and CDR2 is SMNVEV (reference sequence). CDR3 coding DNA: TGTGCCAGCAGTTCCTTAGGGGCCGGGGCCAACGTCCTGACTTTC. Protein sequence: CASSSLGAGANVLTF.

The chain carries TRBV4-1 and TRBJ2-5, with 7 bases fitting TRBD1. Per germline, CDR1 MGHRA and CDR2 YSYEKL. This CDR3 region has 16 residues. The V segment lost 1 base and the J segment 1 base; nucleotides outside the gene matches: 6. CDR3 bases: TGCGCCAGCAGCCAAGGACCGGGGACAGTCCAAGAGACCCAGTACTTC. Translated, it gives CASSQGPGTVQETQYF.

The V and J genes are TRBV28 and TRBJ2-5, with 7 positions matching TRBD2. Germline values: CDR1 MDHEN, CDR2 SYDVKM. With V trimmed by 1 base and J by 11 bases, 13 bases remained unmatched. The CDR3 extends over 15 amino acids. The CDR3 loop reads CASSLLAAGNNEQYF. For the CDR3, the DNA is TGTGCCAGCAGTTTATTGGCAGCGGGGAACAATGAGCAGTACTTC.

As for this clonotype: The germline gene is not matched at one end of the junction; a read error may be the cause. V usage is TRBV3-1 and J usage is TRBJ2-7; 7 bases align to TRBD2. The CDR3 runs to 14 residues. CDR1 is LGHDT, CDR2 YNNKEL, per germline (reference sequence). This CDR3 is CASSQGFAGDEQYF. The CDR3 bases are TGTGCTAGCAGCCAAGGGTTTGCGGGGGACGAGCAGTACTTC.

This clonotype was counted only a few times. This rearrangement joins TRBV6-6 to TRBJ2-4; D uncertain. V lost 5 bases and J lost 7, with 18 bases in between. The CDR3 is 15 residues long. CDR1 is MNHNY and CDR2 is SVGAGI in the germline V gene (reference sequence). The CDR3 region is CASSPTMGSSNIQYF. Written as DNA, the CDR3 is TGTGCCAGCAGTCCAACTATGGGATCTTCTAACATTCAGTACTTC.

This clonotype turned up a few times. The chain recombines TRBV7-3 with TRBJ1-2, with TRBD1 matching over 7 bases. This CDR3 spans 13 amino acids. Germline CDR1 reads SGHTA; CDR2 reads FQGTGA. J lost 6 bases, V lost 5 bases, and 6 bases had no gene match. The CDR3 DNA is TGTGCCAGCAGCGTACAGGGGTTCGATGGCTACACCTTC. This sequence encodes CASSVQGFDGYTF.

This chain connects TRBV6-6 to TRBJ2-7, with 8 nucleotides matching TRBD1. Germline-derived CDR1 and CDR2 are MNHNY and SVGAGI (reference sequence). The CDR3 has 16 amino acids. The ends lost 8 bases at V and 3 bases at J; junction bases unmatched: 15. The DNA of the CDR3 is TGTGCCAGCCAAGACAGGGGCGAGCCAAAATTCTACGAGCAGTACTTC. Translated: CASQDRGEPKFYEQYF.

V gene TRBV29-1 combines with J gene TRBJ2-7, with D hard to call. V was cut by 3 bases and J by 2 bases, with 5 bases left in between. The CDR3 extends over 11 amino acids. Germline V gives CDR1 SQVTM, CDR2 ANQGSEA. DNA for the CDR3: TGCAGCGTTGACGTAACCTACGAGCAGTACTTC. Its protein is CSVDVTYEQYF.